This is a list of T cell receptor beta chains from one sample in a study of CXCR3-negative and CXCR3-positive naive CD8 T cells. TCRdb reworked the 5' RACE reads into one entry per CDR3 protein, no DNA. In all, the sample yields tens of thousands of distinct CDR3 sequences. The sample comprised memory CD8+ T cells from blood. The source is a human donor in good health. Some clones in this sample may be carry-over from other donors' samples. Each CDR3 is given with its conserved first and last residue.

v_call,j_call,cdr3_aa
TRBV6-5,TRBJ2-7,CASSYSLDRGYEQYF
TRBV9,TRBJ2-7,CASSVGQGNYEQYF
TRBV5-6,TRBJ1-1,CASSFTLQGGMLMNTEAFF
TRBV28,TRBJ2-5,CASSFIAGGETQYF
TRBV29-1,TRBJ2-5,CSVEDLWGLEETQYF
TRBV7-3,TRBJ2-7,CASSFGPEHYEQYF
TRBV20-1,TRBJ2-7,CSGGGLLPTYEQYF
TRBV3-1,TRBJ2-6,CASSQGESLPLSSGANVLTF
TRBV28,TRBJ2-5,CASSSGTSGYQETQYF
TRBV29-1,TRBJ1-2,CSVEMDYGYNF
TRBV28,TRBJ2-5,CASSLAPGETQYF
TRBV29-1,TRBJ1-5,CSVEDGGDQPQHF
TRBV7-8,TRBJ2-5,CASSSEPIWTGGETQYF
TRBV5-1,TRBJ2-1,CASSLSGSFYEQFF
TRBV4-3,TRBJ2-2,CASSQQGSGELFF
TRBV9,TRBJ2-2,CASSVAGVTGELFF
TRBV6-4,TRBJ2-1,CASSDPMMGEQFF
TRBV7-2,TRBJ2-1,CASSSTGTYNEQFF
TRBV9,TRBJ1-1,CASSVGNLNTEAFF
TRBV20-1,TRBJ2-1,CSAVGQSYNEQFF
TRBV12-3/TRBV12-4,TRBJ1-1,CASKRDRGWNTEAFF
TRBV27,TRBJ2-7,CASVVSWTGGSYEQYF
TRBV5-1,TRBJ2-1,CASSLRGVSSYNEQFF
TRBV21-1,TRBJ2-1,CASRETPGYNEQFF
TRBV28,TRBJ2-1,CASNSGTGAYNEQFF
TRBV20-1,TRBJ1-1,CSVRGGRDTEAFF